The clone carrying this T cell receptor beta chain was seen more than once but under ten times. The sample comes from a study of T-cell reconstitution after alpha-beta-depleted transplantation in children. This sample's TCRbeta library carried unique molecular identifier barcodes. MiXCR was run by TCRdb on the PCR reads, yielding one entry per CDR3 protein. The repertoire includes a few hundred thousand distinct CDR3 sequences, around 21% of them detected once, and approximately 3.8% sits in the top ten. Trimming cost V 5 bases and J 5 bases; bases outside gene matches: 4. The CDR3 has 14 residues. From germline, CDR1 is MNHEY and CDR2 SVGEGT.

The source of this sequence is a human donor who donated a stem cell graft to a child with acute myeloid leukemia. The source material was PBMCs from the stem cell graft donor, sampled from the stem cell graft. The genes are TRBV6-2 or TRBV6-3 and TRBJ1-5; 9 bases are a match to TRBD1. CDR3: CASSVQGAHQPQHF. Here the CDR3 DNA reads TGTGCCAGCAGTGTACAGGGGGCCCATCAGCCCCAGCATTTT.